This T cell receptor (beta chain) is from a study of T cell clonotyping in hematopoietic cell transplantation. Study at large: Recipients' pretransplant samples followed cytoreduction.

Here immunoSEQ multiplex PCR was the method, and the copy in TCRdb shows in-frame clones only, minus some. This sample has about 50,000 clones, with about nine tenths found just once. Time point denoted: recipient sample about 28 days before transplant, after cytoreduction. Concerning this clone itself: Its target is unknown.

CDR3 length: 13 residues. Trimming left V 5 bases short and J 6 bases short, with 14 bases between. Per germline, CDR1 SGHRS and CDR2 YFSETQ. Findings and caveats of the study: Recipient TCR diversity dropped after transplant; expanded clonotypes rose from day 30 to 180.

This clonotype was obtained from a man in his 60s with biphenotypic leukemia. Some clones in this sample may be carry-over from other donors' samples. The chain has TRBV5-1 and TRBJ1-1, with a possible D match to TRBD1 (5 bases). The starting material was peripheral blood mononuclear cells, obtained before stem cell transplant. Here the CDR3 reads CASSRGGAAEAFF. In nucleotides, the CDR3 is TGCGCCAGCAGTCGGGGTGGGGCGGCTGAAGCTTTCTTT.